The 3 T cell receptor beta chains presented below share a single source sample, sequenced in a study of beta chain features in type 1 diabetes. Reverse transcription of all isolated RNA meant that expressed TCRB transcripts were sequenced. Sequencing used immunoSEQ multiplex PCR; TCRdb keeps in-frame clones, though not all of them. This sample has a few hundred thousand clones; 20% occur once, and the top ten carry 0.035% to 0.05%. Source material: naive CD4+ T cells from blood. The receptors were gathered from a woman aged 18-29 years in good health.

This clone was counted a few times. The chain employs TRBV4-1 and TRBJ1-2; 8 positions match TRBD1. This CDR3 region has 13 residues. CDR1 is MGHRA and CDR2 is YSYEKL in the germline V gene. The ends lost 4 bases at V and 4 bases at J; junction bases unmatched: 2. The CDR3 is CASSRTGTYGYTF. Here the CDR3 DNA reads TGCGCCAGCAGCCGGACAGGGACCTATGGCTACACCTTC.

This clone was detected only a few times. Other DNA sequences from this sample encode an identical CDR3 as well. The J gene is TRBJ2-5, the V gene TRBV18, with 7 bases aligning to TRBD1. Germline CDR1 is KGHSH and CDR2 is LQKENI. Trimming removed 1 base from V and 2 bases from J; junction bases left unmatched: 4. This CDR3 has 15 amino acids. The CDR3 nucleotides read TGTGCCAGCTCACCACGGACAGGAGCACAAGAGACCCAGTACTTC. Its protein product is CASSPRTGAQETQYF.

In its sample, this clone was seen a few times. The genes are TRBV30 and TRBJ1-1; D is unresolved. V gave up 2 bases and J gave up 4 bases, with 8 bases separating them. Germline values: CDR1 GTSNPN, CDR2 SVGIG (reference sequence). The CDR3 is 12 residues long. The CDR3 DNA reads as TGTGCCTGGAGTCGGGCGGGCACTGAAGCTTTCTTT. Amino acids: CAWSRAGTEAFF.